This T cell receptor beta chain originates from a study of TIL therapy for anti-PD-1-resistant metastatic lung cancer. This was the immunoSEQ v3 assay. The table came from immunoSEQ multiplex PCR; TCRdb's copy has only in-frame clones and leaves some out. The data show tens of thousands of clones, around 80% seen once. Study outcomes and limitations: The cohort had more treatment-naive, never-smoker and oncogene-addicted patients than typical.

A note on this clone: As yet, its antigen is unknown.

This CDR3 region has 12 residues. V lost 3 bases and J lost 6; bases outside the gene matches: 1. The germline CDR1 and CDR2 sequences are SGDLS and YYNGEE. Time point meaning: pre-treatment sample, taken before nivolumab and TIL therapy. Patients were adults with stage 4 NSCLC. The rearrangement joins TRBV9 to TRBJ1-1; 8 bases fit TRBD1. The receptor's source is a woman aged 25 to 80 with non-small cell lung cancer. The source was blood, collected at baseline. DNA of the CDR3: TGTGCCAGCAGCGCACAGGGGGCTGAAGCTTTCTTT. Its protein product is CASSAQGAEAFF.